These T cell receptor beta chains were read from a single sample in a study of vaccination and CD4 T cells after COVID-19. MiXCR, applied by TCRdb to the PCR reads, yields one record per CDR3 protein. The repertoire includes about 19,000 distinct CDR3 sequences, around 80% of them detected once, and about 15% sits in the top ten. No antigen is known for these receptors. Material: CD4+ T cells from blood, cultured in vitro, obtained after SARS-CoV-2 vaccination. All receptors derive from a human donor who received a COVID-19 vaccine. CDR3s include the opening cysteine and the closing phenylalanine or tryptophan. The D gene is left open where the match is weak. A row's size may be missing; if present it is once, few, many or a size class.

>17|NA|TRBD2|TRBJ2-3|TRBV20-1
CSARGLAGEGGTDTQYF
TGCAGTGCTAGGGGGCTAGCGGGGGAGGGGGGCACAGATACGCAGTATTTT
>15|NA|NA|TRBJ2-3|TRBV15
CATSRSWDKGDTQYF
TGTGCCACCAGCAGAAGCTGGGACAAAGGAGATACGCAGTATTTT
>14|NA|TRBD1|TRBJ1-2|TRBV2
CASTLDRAYYGYTF
TGTGCCAGCACCTTGGACAGGGCCTACTATGGCTACACCTTC
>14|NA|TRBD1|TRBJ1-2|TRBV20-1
CSAREGQGEGGYTF
TGCAGTGCTAGAGAGGGCCAGGGGGAAGGAGGCTACACCTTC
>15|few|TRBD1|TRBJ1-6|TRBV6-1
CASRQTGAYNSPLHF
TGTGCCAGCAGGCAGACAGGGGCCTATAATTCACCCCTCCACTTT
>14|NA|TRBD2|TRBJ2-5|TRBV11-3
CASSLGGGQETQYF
TGTGCCAGCAGCTTGGGGGGGGGCCAAGAGACCCAGTACTTC
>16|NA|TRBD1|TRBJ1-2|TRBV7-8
CASSLVQRTGVHGYTF
TGTGCCAGCAGCTTAGTACAGCGGACAGGGGTGCATGGCTACACCTTC
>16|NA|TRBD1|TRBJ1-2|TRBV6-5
CASSYWGTGDLNGYTF
TGTGCCAGCAGTTACTGGGGGACAGGGGATCTGAATGGCTACACCTTC
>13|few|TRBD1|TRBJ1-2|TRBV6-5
CASSSTGDRGYTF
TGTGCCAGCAGTTCAACAGGGGACCGGGGCTACACCTTC
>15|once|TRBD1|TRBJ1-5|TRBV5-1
CASSKGQGNNQPQHF
TGCGCCAGCAGCAAGGGACAGGGTAACAATCAGCCCCAGCATTTT
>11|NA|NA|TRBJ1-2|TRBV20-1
CSAWESNGYTF
TGCAGTGCTTGGGAGTCCAATGGCTACACCTTC
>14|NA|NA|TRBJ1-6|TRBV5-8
CASSLRQNNSPLHF
TGTGCCAGCAGCTTGCGCCAGAACAATTCACCCCTCCACTTT